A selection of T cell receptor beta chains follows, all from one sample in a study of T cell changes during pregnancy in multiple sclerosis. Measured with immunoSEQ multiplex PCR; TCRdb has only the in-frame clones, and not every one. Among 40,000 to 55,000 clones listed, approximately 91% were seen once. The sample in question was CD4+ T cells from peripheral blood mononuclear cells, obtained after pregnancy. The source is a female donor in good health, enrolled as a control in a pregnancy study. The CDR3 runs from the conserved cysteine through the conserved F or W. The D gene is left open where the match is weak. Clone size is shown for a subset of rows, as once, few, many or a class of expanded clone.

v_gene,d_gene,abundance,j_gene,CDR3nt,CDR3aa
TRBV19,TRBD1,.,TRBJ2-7,TGTGCCAGTAGCGACCGGGACAGGAGCTCCTACGAGCAGTACTTC,CASSDRDRSSYEQYF
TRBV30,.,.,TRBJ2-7,TGTGCCTGGAGTGGGCCCCGGACAAGCCCCTACGAGCAGTACTTC,CAWSGPRTSPYEQYF
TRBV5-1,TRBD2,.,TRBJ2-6,TGCGCCAGCCTCGCGGGAGACGCCGGGGCCAACGTCCTGACTTTC,CASLAGDAGANVLTF
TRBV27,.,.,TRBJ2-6,TGTGCCAGCAGTCTGGTCCTAAGCTCTGGGGCCAACGTCCTGACTTTC,CASSLVLSSGANVLTF
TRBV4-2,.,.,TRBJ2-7,TGTGCCAGCAGCCAAGACAGGGTGAACGAGCAGTACTTC,CASSQDRVNEQYF
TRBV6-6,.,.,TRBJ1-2,TGTGCCAGCACCCCGGAGGGAGCGGGCTACACCTTC,CASTPEGAGYTF
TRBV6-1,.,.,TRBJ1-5,TGTGCCAGCAGTGAGAGGGTGTGGGGTCAGCCCCAGCATTTT,CASSERVWGQPQHF
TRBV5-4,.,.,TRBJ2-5,TGTGCCAGCAGCCCGGGGGGCTCCGAAGAGACCCAGTACTTC,CASSPGGSEETQYF
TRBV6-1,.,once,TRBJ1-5,TGTGCCAGCAGTGACCCCGATCAGCCCCAGCATTTT,CASSDPDQPQHF
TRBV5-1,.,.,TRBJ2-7,TGCGCCAGCAGCAACTATGGTGGGGGAGGAGGCGAGCAGTACTTC,CASSNYGGGGGEQYF
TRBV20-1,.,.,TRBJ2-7,TGCAGTGCTAGAGGGGAGTACGAGCAGTACTTC,CSARGEYEQYF
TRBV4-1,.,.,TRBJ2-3,TGCGCCAGCAGCCAACCGGGATTGGGATCAGATACGCAGTATTTT,CASSQPGLGSDTQYF
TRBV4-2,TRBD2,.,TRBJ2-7,TGTGCCAGCAGCCAAGACATAGCGGGAGTCTACGAGCAGTACTTC,CASSQDIAGVYEQYF
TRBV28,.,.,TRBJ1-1,TGTGCCAGCAGTTTCCGGACAAACACTGAAGCTTTCTTT,CASSFRTNTEAFF
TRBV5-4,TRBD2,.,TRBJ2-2,TGTGCCAGCAGTCTAAAGTGGGGGGGTATGGCCGGGGAGCTGTTTTTT,CASSLKWGGMAGELFF